This T cell receptor (beta chain) was observed in a study of blood T cell repertoires in COVID-19. Data came from immunoSEQ multiplex PCR; TCRdb stores just in-frame clones and leaves some out. The sample has more than 200,000 clones, about 91% seen once. Enrollment of patients from Seattle took place during active infection, with longitudinal follow-up. CDR1 MNHEY and CDR2 SVGAGI come from the germline V gene. J gave up 1 base and V 7 bases, and 9 bases lay outside the gene matches. The CDR3 consists of 15 residues. Sequencing input: peripheral blood. V is TRBV6-5 and J is TRBJ2-7, with TRBD2 matching 8 bases. The source is a woman between 25 and 40 years old with COVID-19, enrolled during active disease. CDR3 loop: CASTDGTSVSYEQYV. The CDR3 DNA follows: TGTGCCAGCACGGATGGGACTAGTGTTTCCTACGAGCAGTACGTC.